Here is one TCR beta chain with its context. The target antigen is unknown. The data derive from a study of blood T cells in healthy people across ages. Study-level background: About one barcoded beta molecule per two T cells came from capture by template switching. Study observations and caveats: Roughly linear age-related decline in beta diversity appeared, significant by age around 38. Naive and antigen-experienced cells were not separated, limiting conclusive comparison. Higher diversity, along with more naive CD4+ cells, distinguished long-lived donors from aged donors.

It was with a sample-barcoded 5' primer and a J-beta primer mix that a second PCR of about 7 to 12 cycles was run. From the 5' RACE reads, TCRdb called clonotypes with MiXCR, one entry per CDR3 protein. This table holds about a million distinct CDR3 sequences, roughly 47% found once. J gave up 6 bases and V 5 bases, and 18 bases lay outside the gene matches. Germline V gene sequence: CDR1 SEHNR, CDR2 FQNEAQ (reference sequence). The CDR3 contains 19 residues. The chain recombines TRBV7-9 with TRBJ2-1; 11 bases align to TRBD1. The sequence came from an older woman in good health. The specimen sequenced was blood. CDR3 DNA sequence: TGTGCCAGCAGCGCACCCTTCAAATTGGGACAGGGGGTTTCCAATGAGCAGTTCTTC. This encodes CASSAPFKLGQGVSNEQFF.